Below are 2 T cell receptor beta chains sequenced from a single sample in a study of beta chain features in type 1 diabetes. Sequencing targeted expressed TCRB transcripts, as all isolated RNA had been reverse transcribed. TCRdb's copy holds only in-frame clones and misses some; the assay was immunoSEQ multiplex PCR. The sample has about 240,000 clones, approximately 14% seen once; the top ten hold roughly 0.019%. Study-wide results and caveats: In every one of the four CD4+ subsets, TCRB CDR3s were moderately but significantly shorter in Type 1 diabetes patients.

These receptors lack a known antigen. The sample comprised naive CD4+ T cells from blood. The receptors were gathered from a young man with type 1 diabetes.

This clone turned up a few times. The chain joins TRBV5-4 to TRBJ1-6, with a possible D match to TRBD1 (6 bases). The CDR3 consists of 16 residues. Germline V gene sequence: CDR1 SGHNT, CDR2 YYREEE (reference sequence). Deletions cut 4 bases from V and 1 base from J, with 12 bases between. This CDR3 is CASSTTGNSYNSPLHF. In DNA form, the CDR3 reads TGTGCCAGCAGCACCACAGGGAATTCCTATAATTCACCCCTCCACTTT.

The chain uses TRBV20-1 and TRBJ1-4; D call uncertain. V lost 6 bases to trimming and J lost 3 bases, with 2 bases between them. CDR3 length: 10 residues. The germline V gene has CDR1 DFQATT and CDR2 SNEGSKA (reference sequence). CDR3 nucleotides: TGCAGTGCCGCTAATGAAAAACTGTTTTTT. As protein: CSAANEKLFF.